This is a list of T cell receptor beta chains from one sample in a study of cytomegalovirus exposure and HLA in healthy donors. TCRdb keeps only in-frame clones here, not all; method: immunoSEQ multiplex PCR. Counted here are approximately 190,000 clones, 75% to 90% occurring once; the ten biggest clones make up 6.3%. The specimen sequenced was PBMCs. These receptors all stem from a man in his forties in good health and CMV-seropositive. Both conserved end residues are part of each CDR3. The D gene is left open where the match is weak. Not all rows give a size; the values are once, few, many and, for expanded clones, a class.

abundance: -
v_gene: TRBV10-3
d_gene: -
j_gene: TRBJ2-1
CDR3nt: TGTGCCACCCTCCCCGGCGGATACAATGAGCAGTTCTTC
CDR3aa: CATLPGGYNEQFF

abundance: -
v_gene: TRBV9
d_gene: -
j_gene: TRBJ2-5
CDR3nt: TGTGCCAGCAGCGTAGTCACCGGGGGTTCCCAGTACTTC
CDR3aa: CASSVVTGGSQYF

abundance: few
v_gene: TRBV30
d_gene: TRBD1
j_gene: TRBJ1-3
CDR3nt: TGTGCCTGGAGTGAAGGGACAGGCCCTGGAAACACCATATATTTT
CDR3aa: CAWSEGTGPGNTIYF

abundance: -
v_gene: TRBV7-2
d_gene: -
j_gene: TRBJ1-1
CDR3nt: TGTGCCAGCAGCTTAGAACAGGAAGCTTTCTTT
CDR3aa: CASSLEQEAFF

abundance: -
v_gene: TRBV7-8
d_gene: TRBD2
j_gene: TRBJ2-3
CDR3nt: TGTGCCAGCAGCCGTGCGGGCGGGGGAATAGATACGCAGTATTTT
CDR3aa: CASSRAGGGIDTQYF

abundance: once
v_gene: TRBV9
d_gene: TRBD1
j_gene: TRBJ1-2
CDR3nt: TGTGCCAGCAGCACTGGGACAGGGGATGGCTACACCTTC
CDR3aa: CASSTGTGDGYTF

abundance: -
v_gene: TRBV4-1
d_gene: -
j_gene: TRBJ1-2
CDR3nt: TGCGCCAGCAGCCAAGATCTAATAGCTTTCTATGGCTACACCTTC
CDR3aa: CASSQDLIAFYGYTF

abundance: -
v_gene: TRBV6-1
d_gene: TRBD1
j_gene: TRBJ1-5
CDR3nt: TGTGCCAGCAGTGAGGTCGCAGGGGGAAGAATGAATCAGCCCCAGCATTTT
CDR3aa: CASSEVAGGRMNQPQHF

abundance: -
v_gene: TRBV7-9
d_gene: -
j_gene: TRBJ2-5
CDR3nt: TGTGCCAGCAGCTTACGGGGGCAAGAGACCCAGTACTTC
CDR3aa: CASSLRGQETQYF

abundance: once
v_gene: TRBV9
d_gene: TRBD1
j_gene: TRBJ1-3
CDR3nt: TGTGCCAGCAGCACGACGACAGGGCGAAACACCATATATTTT
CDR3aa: CASSTTTGRNTIYF

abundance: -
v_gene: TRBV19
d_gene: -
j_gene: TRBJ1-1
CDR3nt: TGTGCCAGTAGTATTGGGGCTACGGCCACTGAAGCTTTCTTT
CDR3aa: CASSIGATATEAFF

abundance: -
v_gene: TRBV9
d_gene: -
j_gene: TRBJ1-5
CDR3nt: TGTGCCAGCAGCGTCCCCCACAGGGCGGCCAGCAATCAGCCCCAGCATTTT
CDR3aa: CASSVPHRAASNQPQHF

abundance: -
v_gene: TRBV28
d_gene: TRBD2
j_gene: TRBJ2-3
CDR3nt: TGTGCGGTGCAGCTAGCGGGGGTGGATACGCAGTATTTT
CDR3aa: CAVQLAGVDTQYF

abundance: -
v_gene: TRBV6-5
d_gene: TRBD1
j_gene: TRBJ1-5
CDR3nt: TGTGCCAGCAGCCTGGACAGGGCGAGCAATCAGCCCCAGCATTTT
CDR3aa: CASSLDRASNQPQHF

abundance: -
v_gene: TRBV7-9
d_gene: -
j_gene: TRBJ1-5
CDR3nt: TGTGCCAGCAGCACGGACAGCAGCAATCAGCCCCAGCATTTT
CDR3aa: CASSTDSSNQPQHF

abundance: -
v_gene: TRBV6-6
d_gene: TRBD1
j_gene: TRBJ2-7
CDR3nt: TGTGCCAGCAGTTACCGCACAGGGGGCGCTTCCTACGAGCAGTACTTC
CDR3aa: CASSYRTGGASYEQYF

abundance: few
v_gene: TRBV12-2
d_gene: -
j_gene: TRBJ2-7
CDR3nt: TGTGCAAGTCGCTACGGGACAGTTACCTATATCCGCTACGAGCAGTACTTC
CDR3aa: CASRYGTVTYIRYEQYF

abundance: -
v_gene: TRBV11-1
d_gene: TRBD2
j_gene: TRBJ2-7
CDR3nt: TGTGCCAGCAGTTTTAGCGGGGGCGGCTCCTACGAGCAGTACTTC
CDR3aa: CASSFSGGGSYEQYF

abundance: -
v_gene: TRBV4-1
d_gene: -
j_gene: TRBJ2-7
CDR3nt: TGCGCCAGCAGCCAAGGCCTCGGAACAGGGAATATGGGTCGGTACTTC
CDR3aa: CASSQGLGTGNMGRYF

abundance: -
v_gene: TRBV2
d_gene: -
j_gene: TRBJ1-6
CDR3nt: TGTGCCAGCAGAGGTACAGCGGATTCACCCCTCCACTTT
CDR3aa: CASRGTADSPLHF

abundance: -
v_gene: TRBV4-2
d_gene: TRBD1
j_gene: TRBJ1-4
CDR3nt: TGTGCCAGCAGCCAACCGGGACAGGGGACTGAAAAACTGTTTTTT
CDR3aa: CASSQPGQGTEKLFF

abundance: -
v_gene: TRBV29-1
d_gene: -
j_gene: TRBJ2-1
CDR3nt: TGCAGCTCGGGGGTGCCCTACAATGAGCAGTTCTTC
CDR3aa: CSSGVPYNEQFF

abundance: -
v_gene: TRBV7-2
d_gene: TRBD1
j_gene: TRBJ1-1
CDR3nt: TGTGCCAGCAGCTGGGACAGGTTTGAAGCTTTCTTT
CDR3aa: CASSWDRFEAFF

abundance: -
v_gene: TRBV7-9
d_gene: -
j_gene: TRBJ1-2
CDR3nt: TGTGCCAGCAGCTGGAGACAGAGAGAAGTCTATGGCTACACCTTC
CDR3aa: CASSWRQREVYGYTF

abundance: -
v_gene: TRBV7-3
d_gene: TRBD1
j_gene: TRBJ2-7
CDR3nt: TGTGCCAGCAGCTTAGACAGGGGCCGGACCTACGAGCAGTACTTC
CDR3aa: CASSLDRGRTYEQYF

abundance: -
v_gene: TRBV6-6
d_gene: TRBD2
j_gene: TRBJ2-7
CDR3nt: TGTGCCAGCAGTAGACTAGCGGGGGGTTACGAGCAGTACTTC
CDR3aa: CASSRLAGGYEQYF

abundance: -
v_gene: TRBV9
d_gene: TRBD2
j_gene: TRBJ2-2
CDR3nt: TGTGCCAGCAGCGTAGTTACTAGCGCGAACACCGGGGAGCTGTTTTTT
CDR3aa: CASSVVTSANTGELFF

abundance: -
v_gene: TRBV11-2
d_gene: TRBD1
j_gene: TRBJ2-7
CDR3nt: TGTGCCAGCAGCTTAGATGGGACAGGGGCTGAGCAGTACTTC
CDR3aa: CASSLDGTGAEQYF

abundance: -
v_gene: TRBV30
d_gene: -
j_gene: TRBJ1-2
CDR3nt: TGTGCCTGGACGGGAGACAGTATCTACTATGGCTACACCTTC
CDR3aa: CAWTGDSIYYGYTF

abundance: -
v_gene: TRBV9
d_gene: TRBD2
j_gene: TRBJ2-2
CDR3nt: TGTGCCAGCAGCGCCCTAGCGGGGGTCGCCGGGGAGCTGTTTTTT
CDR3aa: CASSALAGVAGELFF

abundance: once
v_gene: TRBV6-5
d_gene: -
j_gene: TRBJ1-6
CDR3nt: TGTGCCAGCAGTTCCGTTCATAATTCACCCCTCCACTTT
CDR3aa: CASSSVHNSPLHF

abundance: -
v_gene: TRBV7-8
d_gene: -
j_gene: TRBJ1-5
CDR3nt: TGTGCCAGCAGCTTAGCTGGGGGGCAGCCCCAGCATTTT
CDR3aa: CASSLAGGQPQHF

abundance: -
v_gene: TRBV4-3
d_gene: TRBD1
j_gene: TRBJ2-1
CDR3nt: TGCGCCAGCAGCCAACGACTCGGGGACAGGGGAGGGCAGTTCTTC
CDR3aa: CASSQRLGDRGGQFF